One and the same sample provided the 15 T cell receptor beta chains below, sequenced in a study of OX40 agonist ivuxolimab in advanced cancers. Data came from immunoSEQ multiplex PCR; TCRdb stores just in-frame clones and leaves some out. The table has 20,000 to 25,000 clones, roughly 85% seen once; the top ten hold 45% to 55%. Here the sequenced sample was CD4+ or CD8+ T cells sorted from blood, taken in a trial of the OX40 agonist ivuxolimab. These receptors were taken from an adult with an advanced solid tumor such as melanoma, head and neck, liver or kidney cancer.

The chain links TRBV27 to TRBJ1-1; D gene uncertain. CDR1 and CDR2 (germline): MNHEY, SMNVEV (reference sequence). The CDR3 loop spans 14 amino acids. V lost 5 bases and J 8 bases, leaving 18 bases between the germline ends. This CDR3 reads CASSPRTNLGEAFF. DNA of the CDR3: TGTGCCAGCAGTCCTAGAACCAACTTGGGGGAAGCTTTCTTT.

The rearrangement links TRBV7-8 to TRBJ2-1; D might be TRBD2 (5 bases). Germline V lookup: CDR1 SGHVS, CDR2 FQNEAQ. Trimming shortened V by 3 bases and J by 5 bases, and 5 bases separated the two germline ends. This CDR3 has 12 amino acids. Here the CDR3 DNA reads TGTGCCAGCAGCTTGGGAGACAATGAGCAGTTCTTC. It translates to CASSLGDNEQFF. Full variable domain (outside the CDR3, taken from reference TRBV7-8 and TRBJ2-1): GAGVSQSPRYKVAKRGQDVALRCDPISGHVSLFWYQQALGQGPEFLTYFQNEAQLDKSGLPSDRFFAERPEGSVSTLKIQRTQQEDSAVYLCASSLGDNEQFFGPGTRLTVL.

This clone was seen more than once but under ten times. This chain links TRBV9 with TRBJ1-2; D is perhaps TRBD1 (5 bases). The CDR3 has 13 residues. Germline values: CDR1 SGDLS, CDR2 YYNGEE. Trimming took off 0 bases at V and 3 bases at J, with 6 bases between the two ends. The CDR3 DNA reads as TGTGCCAGCAGCGTAGGGGGGGACTATGGCTACACCTTC. Protein sequence: CASSVGGDYGYTF. Drawing the rest from reference TRBV9 and TRBJ1-2, the complete variable domain is DSGVTQTPKHLITATGQRVTLRCSPRSGDLSVYWYQQSLDQGLQFLIQYYNGEERAKGNILERFSAQQFPDLHSELNLSSLELGDSALYFCASSVGGDYGYTFGSGTRLTVV.

In this sample, this clone turned up once. This chain joins TRBV19 and TRBJ1-1; D is unresolved. The V gene lost 3 bases and the J gene lost 0 bases, with 5 bases spanning the gap. Germline V gene sequence: CDR1 LNHDA, CDR2 SQIVND (reference sequence). The CDR3 runs 13 residues. The CDR3: CASSIQMNTEAFF. The CDR3 bases are TGTGCCAGTAGTATTCAAATGAACACTGAAGCTTTCTTT.

In its sample, this clone was seen a few times. This chain links TRBV7-9 with TRBJ2-2, with D perhaps matching TRBD1 (6 bases). Trimming took off 1 base at V and 6 bases at J, with 9 bases between the two ends. This CDR3 spans 14 amino acids. Germline-derived CDR1 and CDR2 are SEHNR and FQNEAQ (reference sequence). The CDR3 nucleotides are TGTGCCAGCAGCTTAGTACAGGGCCCCGGGGAGCTGTTTTTT. Amino acid sequence: CASSLVQGPGELFF.

V and J are TRBV15 and TRBJ2-1; possible D gene TRBD2, 5 bases. CDR3 length equals 13 residues. Trimming took off 9 bases at V and 5 bases at J, with 14 bases between the two ends. From germline, CDR1 is LNHNV and CDR2 YYDKDF (reference sequence). The CDR3 is CATALAIDNEQFF. The DNA of the CDR3 is TGTGCCACGGCGCTAGCCATAGACAATGAGCAGTTCTTC.

The J gene is TRBJ1-3, the V gene TRBV4-3; D possibly corresponds to TRBD1 (6 bases). This CDR3 region has 18 residues. Trimming cost V 1 base and J 3 bases, with 19 bases left between them. Germline CDR1 reads LGHNA; CDR2 reads YSLEER. This CDR3 reads CASSQGIRPGAGGNTIYF. CDR3 in DNA: TGCGCCAGCAGCCAAGGGATCCGGCCGGGGGCCGGTGGAAACACCATATATTTT.

The chain links TRBV6-6 to TRBJ2-7; 11 bases are a match to TRBD1. The CDR3 totals 14 residues. Germline V gives CDR1 MNHNY, CDR2 SVGAGI (reference sequence). V lost 2 bases to trimming and J lost 5 bases; unmatched junction nucleotides: 2. CDR3 sequence reads: CASSYPGQGDEQYF. CDR3 coding DNA: TGTGCCAGCAGTTACCCGGGACAGGGGGACGAGCAGTACTTC.

CDR3 region: CASSLAPGPLHF. CDR3 in DNA: TGTGCCAGCAGCTTGGCCCCGGGCCCCCTCCACTTT. The chain joins TRBV5-4 to TRBJ1-6, with D uncertain. CDR3 length: 12 amino acids. The ends were cut back, 0 bases at V and 13 bases at J, with 8 bases in the middle. CDR1 and CDR2 (germline): SGHNT, YYREEE (reference sequence).

In this sample, this clone turned up a few times. The chain carries TRBV4-3 and TRBJ2-7; 7 positions agree with TRBD2. Germline CDR1 LGHNA, CDR2 YSLEER. V was clipped by 0 bases and J by 0 bases; unmatched bases: 5. The CDR3 runs 16 residues. Written as DNA, the CDR3 is TGCGCCAGCAGCCAAGATCGGGGGGAAAGCTCCTACGAGCAGTACTTC. Translating gives CASSQDRGESSYEQYF.

In this sample, this clone turned up a few times. This sequence joins TRBV6-5 and TRBJ1-2; D is uncertain. Germline V gene data show CDR1 as MNHEY and CDR2 as SVGAGI. V was shortened by 1 base and J by 6 bases, with 15 bases between the two germline ends. The CDR3 covers 15 residues. The CDR3 loop reads CASSYLGGSRDGYTF. For the CDR3, the DNA is TGTGCCAGCAGTTACTTGGGCGGATCGCGGGATGGCTACACCTTC.

The rearrangement uses TRBV7-8 and TRBJ2-7; D may be TRBD1 (6 bases). Between the trimmed V and J ends, which lost 4 bases and 2 bases, there was a span of 18 bases. The CDR3 has 16 residues. Germline assignment: CDR1 SGHVS and CDR2 FQNEAQ. The CDR3 bases are TGTGCCAGCAGCTCAAACCAGGGGCCCCAGCCCTACGAGCAGTACTTC. Translation: CASSSNQGPQPYEQYF.

This rearrangement joins TRBV19 to TRBJ2-2, with no clear D. Trimming shortened V by 1 base and J by 4 bases, and 4 bases separated the two germline ends. The CDR3 consists of 13 residues. Germline CDR1 is LNHDA and CDR2 is SQIVND (reference sequence). The chain's CDR3 is CASSIASTGELFF. The DNA of the CDR3 is TGTGCCAGTAGTATAGCTTCCACCGGGGAGCTGTTTTTT.

This rearrangement joins TRBV12-2 to TRBJ1-1; no DNA check was done on the table's D call, TRBD1. TRBV12-2 is a pseudogene segment. This CDR3 has 16 residues. The DNA of the CDR3 is TGTGCAAGTCGCTTAGCTGGGGACAGGGGGCCCACTGAAGCTTTCTTT. This translates into CASRLAGDRGPTEAFF.

The V and J genes are TRBV5-1 and TRBJ1-1; 7 bases map to TRBD1. V lost 0 bases, J lost 7 bases, and 3 bases stayed unmatched. Per the germline V gene, CDR1 is SGHRS and CDR2 is YFSETQ. The CDR3 totals 13 residues. CDR3 sequence: CASSLDDRDEAFF. CDR3 DNA: TGCGCCAGCAGCTTGGATGACAGGGATGAAGCTTTCTTT. Full variable domain (rest looked up from reference TRBV5-1 and TRBJ1-1): KAGVTQTPRYLIKTRGQQVTLSCSPISGHRSVSWYQQTPGQGLQFLFEYFSETQRNKGNFPGRFSGRQFSNSRSEMNVSTLELGDSALYLCASSLDDRDEAFFGQGTRLTVV.